The entry that follows covers one T cell receptor (beta chain) sequence. The data belong to a study of blood T cell repertoires in COVID-19. Study-level information: Donors in the United States, Italy and Spain gave samples during acute or convalescent COVID-19. The cDNA or gDNA used as material had been derived from T cells, B-cell-depleted T cells, or PBMCs.

As processed by the authors: Reference gene primer amplification gave nucleated cell count estimates. This table comes from immunoSEQ multiplex PCR, and its TCRdb copy is limited to in-frame clones, with some not included. D and trimming come from the DNA, and the V and J calls and clone size come from that table. The sample lists about 120,000 clones, roughly four fifths seen once, with 9.5% to 13% in the top ten. The TCR originated in a human donor in a cohort sampled during active COVID-19. Material: peripheral blood.

CDR3 sequence (DNA): TGTGCCAGCAGCCCGAGCGGGGTTTGGTACTTC. This translates into CASSPSGVWYF. The chain uses TRBV2 and TRBJ2-5, with 7 bases that match TRBD2. Unmatched junction bases numbered 8, after V lost 6 bases and J lost 13 bases. This CDR3 comprises 11 residues. From germline, CDR1 is SNHLY and CDR2 FYNNEI.